This T cell receptor beta chain stems from a study of blood T cell repertoires in COVID-19. The V end lost 1 base, the J end lost 0 bases, and 16 bases lay between the germline ends. The CDR3 spans 18 residues. Germline V CDR1 and CDR2: KGHDR, SFDVKD. Sequenced by immunoSEQ multiplex PCR; TCRdb stores in-frame clones only, minus some. The table includes approximately 190,000 clones, around 83% detected once. Sequenced input: peripheral blood. The origin of this receptor is a woman in her 40s with acute or convalescent COVID-19. The V gene is TRBV24-1, the J gene TRBJ2-3; no reliable D call. CDR3: CATSDFRDPTTSTDTQYF. DNA of the CDR3: TGTGCCACCAGTGATTTTCGCGACCCCACTACAAGCACAGATACGCAGTATTTT.